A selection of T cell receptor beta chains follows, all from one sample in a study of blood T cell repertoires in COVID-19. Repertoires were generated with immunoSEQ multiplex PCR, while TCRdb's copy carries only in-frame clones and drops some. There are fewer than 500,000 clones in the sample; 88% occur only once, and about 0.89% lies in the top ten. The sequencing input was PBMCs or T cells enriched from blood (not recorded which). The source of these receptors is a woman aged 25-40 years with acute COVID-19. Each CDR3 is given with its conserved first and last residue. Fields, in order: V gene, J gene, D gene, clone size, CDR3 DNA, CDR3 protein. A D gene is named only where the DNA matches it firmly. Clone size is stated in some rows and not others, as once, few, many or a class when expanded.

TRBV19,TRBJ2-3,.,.,TGTGCCAGTATGGTGGGGGGGCTCGGTGCAGATACGCAGTATTTT,CASMVGGLGADTQYF
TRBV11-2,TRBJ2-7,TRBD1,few,TGTGCCAGCAGCTTAGGGACAGGGACGGGGCAGTACTTC,CASSLGTGTGQYF
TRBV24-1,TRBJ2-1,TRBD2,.,TGTGCCACCAGTGATTTAAAGCGTGGGACTAGCGGGGGGAGAGGGGTCAATGAGCAGTTCTTC,CATSDLKRGTSGGRGVNEQFF
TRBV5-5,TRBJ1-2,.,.,TGTGCCAGCAGCTTAGTGTTTCGGGGCTATGGCTACACCTTC,CASSLVFRGYGYTF
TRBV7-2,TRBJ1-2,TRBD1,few,TGTGCCAGCAGCTTAGCGGGGGACAGGCCACTACTTGGCTACACCTTC,CASSLAGDRPLLGYTF
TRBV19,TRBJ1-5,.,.,TGTGCCAGTAACCTGGACACAAATCAGCCCCAGCATTTT,CASNLDTNQPQHF
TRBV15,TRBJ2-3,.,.,TGTGCCACCAGCAGAGAGGAGCTCCCCTCGGATACGCAGTATTTT,CATSREELPSDTQYF
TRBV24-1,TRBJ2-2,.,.,TGTGCCACCAGTGATTTGAGGTCACAGGAGAACACCGGGGAGCTGTTTTTT,CATSDLRSQENTGELFF
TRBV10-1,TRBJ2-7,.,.,TGCGCCAGCAGTGCGGCCGGGAGCTCCTACGAGCAGTACTTC,CASSAAGSSYEQYF
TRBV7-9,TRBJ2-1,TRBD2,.,TGTGCCAGCAGCTTAAATAGCGGGGGTTATGAGCAGTTCTTC,CASSLNSGGYEQFF
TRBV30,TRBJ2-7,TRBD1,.,TGTGCCTGGAGTATCCGGGACAGCACCTACGAGCAGTACTTC,CAWSIRDSTYEQYF
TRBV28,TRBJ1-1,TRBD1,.,TGTGCCAGCAGTTTACCCCGGACAGGGGGCTGGGCTTTCTTT,CASSLPRTGGWAFF
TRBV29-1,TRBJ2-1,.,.,TGCAGCGTTGAAGATCGCGGGGCGTACAATGAGCAGTTCTTC,CSVEDRGAYNEQFF
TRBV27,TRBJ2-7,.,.,TGTGCCAGCTCCAGGGGAAACTCCTACGAGCAGTACTTC,CASSRGNSYEQYF
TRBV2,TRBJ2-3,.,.,TGTGCCAGCAGAGAACTAGCTTCCCGCACAGATACGCAGTATTTT,CASRELASRTDTQYF